This record concerns one T cell receptor beta chain sequence. Antigen unknown. This specimen belongs to a study of cytomegalovirus exposure and HLA in healthy donors. For the study at large: There were fewer than 130 million unique TCR beta sequences, drawn from about 180 million T cells, in an earlier analysis. There were about 85 million unique TCRs (from HLA-typed donors) in an early data release.

13 Jbeta primers and 60 Vbeta primers were used for the PCR. Only in-frame clones appear in the TCRdb table, and some are missing; sequencing was by immunoSEQ multiplex PCR. The sample lists under 95,000 clones, under 80% occurring once. V lost 5 bases and J lost 0; bases outside the gene matches: 2. Germline-derived CDR1 and CDR2 are MDHEN and SYDVKM. The CDR3 is 14 amino acids. Study conclusions and caveats: Sequence variants that were highly shared formed a cluster that was likely a sequencing artifact.

The V call is TRBV28, the J call TRBJ2-7, with 9 bases matching TRBD2. Sequencing input: PBMCs. This TCR was recovered from a boy aged 5-17 years in good health and CMV-seronegative. DNA for the CDR3: TGTGCCAGCAGTCTAGCGGGGAGCTCCTACGAGCAGTACTTC. It yields the protein CASSLAGSSYEQYF.